These T cell receptor beta chains were read from a single sample in a study of shared clonotypes between healthy human individuals. Clones were read by immunoSEQ multiplex PCR, and TCRdb kept only the in-frame ones, dropping some. The data contain about 1,800,000 clones, about 95% of them singletons. Material: naive CD8+ T cells sorted from blood. These TCRs come from a man in his late teens or twenties in good health. The CDR3 runs from the conserved cysteine through the conserved F or W. D genes are given only for firm matches. Clone size is stated in some rows and not others, as once, few, many or a class when expanded.

few | TRBJ2-7 | TRBV5-4 | - | TGTGCCAGCAGCAACTCCTACGAGCAGTACTTC | CASSNSYEQYF
- | TRBJ2-7 | TRBV7-2 | - | TGTGCCAGCAGCAACCGGGACGGATACTACGAGCAGTACTTC | CASSNRDGYYEQYF
- | TRBJ1-1 | TRBV7-9 | - | TGTGCCAGCAGCTTAGTAGGGTCAGGGAACACTGAAGCTTTCTTT | CASSLVGSGNTEAFF
once | TRBJ2-1 | TRBV7-6 | TRBD1 | TGTGCCAGCAGCACCCTCGGGACAGGAGTGCAGTTCTTC | CASSTLGTGVQFF
- | TRBJ2-7 | TRBV5-1 | TRBD2 | TGCGCCAGCAGCTACCCCTCGGGACTAGCGGCCTCCGAGCAGTACTTC | CASSYPSGLAASEQYF
- | TRBJ2-7 | TRBV7-6 | - | TGTGCCAGCAGCTTAGTAACAGGTTCCGAGCAGTACTTC | CASSLVTGSEQYF
- | TRBJ2-5 | TRBV11-2 | - | TGTGCCAGCAGCTACTCGACAGCTCAAGAGACCCAGTACTTC | CASSYSTAQETQYF
- | TRBJ2-3 | TRBV28 | - | TGTGCCAGCAGAGACGACAGGGAGGCATATACGCAGTATTTT | CASRDDREAYTQYF
once | TRBJ2-7 | TRBV4-3 | - | TGCGCCAGCAGCCAAGCCAGGGGCGACGACTACGAGCAGTACTTC | CASSQARGDDYEQYF
few | TRBJ2-1 | TRBV5-1 | - | TGCGCCAGCAGCCCTCCTCCCGGGGAGCAGTTCTTC | CASSPPPGEQFF
- | TRBJ2-7 | TRBV6-6 | - | TGTGCCAGCAGTTACGCCGGGTTCTACGAGCAGTACTTC | CASSYAGFYEQYF
- | TRBJ1-5 | TRBV6-1 | TRBD1 | TGTGCCAGCAGTGAGGACAGGTATAGCAATCAGCCCCAGCATTTT | CASSEDRYSNQPQHF
- | TRBJ2-7 | TRBV6-5 | - | TGTGCCAGCAGTTACGGATTAGGGAGCTACGAGCAGTACTTC | CASSYGLGSYEQYF
once | TRBJ2-5 | TRBV23-1 | TRBD2 | TGCGCCAGCAGTCATTCAGAGGGAGGGTACCAAGAGACCCAGTACTTC | CASSHSEGGYQETQYF
once | TRBJ1-4 | TRBV7-9 | TRBD1 | TGTGCCAGCAGCTTAGCTGGGACAGGGAGAAGTGAAAAACTGTTTTTT | CASSLAGTGRSEKLFF
- | TRBJ1-2 | TRBV10-3 | - | TGTGCCATCAGTGAGTCGGGGGGACAACTTTATGGCTACACCTTC | CAISESGGQLYGYTF
few | TRBJ2-7 | TRBV27 | TRBD1 | TGTGCCAGTGGCCTGGGACAGCTCTACGAGCAGTACTTC | CASGLGQLYEQYF
- | TRBJ2-7 | TRBV7-3 | - | TGTGCCAGCAGCTTAGTGGGAAACTACGAGCAGTACTTC | CASSLVGNYEQYF
- | TRBJ2-7 | TRBV5-1 | - | TGCGCCAGCAGCTTGTACTCCTACGAGCAGTACTTC | CASSLYSYEQYF
- | TRBJ2-1 | TRBV7-2 | TRBD2 | TGTGCCAGCAGCCCGCCGGGACTAGAGGGGTTCTTC | CASSPPGLEGFF
once | TRBJ1-2 | TRBV4-1 | TRBD1 | TGCGCCAGCAGCCAGAGAAGGGACAGCGCCTATGGCTACACCTTC | CASSQRRDSAYGYTF
- | TRBJ1-1 | TRBV5-6 | TRBD1 | TGTGCCAGCGGGTCCGGGACAGAAGGTTCTGAAGCTTTCTTT | CASGSGTEGSEAFF
- | TRBJ1-1 | TRBV10-3 | TRBD1 | TGTGCCATCAGTGAAAGAGGGGGCGTTGGCACTGAAGCTTTCTTT | CAISERGGVGTEAFF
- | TRBJ1-4 | TRBV7-9 | - | TGTGCCAGCAGCTCCCTGGCAACCAGCTTTAATGAAAAACTGTTTTTT | CASSSLATSFNEKLFF
- | TRBJ2-2 | TRBV5-1 | - | TGCGCCAGCAGCTTGGAGGGCACCGGGGAGCTGTTTTTT | CASSLEGTGELFF